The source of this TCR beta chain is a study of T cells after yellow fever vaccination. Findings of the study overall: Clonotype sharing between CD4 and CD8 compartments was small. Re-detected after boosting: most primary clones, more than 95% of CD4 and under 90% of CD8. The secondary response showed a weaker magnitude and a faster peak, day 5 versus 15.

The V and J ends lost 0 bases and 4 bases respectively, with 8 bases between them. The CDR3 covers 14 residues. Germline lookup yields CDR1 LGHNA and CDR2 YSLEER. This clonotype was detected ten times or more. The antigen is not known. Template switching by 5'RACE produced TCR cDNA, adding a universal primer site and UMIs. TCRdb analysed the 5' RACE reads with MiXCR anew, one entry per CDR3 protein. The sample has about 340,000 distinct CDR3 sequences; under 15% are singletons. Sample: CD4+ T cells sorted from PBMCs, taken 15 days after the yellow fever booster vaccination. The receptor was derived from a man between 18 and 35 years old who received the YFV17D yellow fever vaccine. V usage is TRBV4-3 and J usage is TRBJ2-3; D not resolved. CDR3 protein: CASSQDRWSDTQYF. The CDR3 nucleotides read TGCGCCAGCAGCCAAGATCGGTGGTCAGATACGCAGTATTTT.